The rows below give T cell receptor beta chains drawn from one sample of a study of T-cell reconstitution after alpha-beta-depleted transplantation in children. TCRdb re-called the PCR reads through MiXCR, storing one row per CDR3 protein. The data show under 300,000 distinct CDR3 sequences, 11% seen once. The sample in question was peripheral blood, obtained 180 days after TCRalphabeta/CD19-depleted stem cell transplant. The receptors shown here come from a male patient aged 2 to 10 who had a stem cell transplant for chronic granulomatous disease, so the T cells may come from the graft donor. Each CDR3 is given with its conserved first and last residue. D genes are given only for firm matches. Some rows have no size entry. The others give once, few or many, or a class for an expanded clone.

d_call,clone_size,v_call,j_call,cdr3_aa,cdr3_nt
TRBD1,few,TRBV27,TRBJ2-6,CASSRGDRGRYSGANVLTF,TGTGCCAGCAGTCGGGGGGACAGGGGACGCTACTCTGGGGCCAACGTCCTGACTTTC
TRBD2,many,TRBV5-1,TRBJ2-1,CASSLARLAVLAVDGEQFF,TGCGCCAGCAGCTTGGCCCGACTAGCAGTCCTAGCGGTGGACGGTGAGCAGTTCTTC
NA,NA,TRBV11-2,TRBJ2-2,CASSPGLLNTGELFF,TGTGCCAGCAGCCCCGGACTCCTAAACACCGGGGAGCTGTTTTTT
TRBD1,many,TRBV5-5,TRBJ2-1,CASSFTGGSYNEQFF,TGTGCCAGCAGCTTTACAGGGGGGAGCTACAATGAGCAGTTCTTC
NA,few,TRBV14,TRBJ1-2,CASSQDFGRINYGYTF,TGTGCCAGCAGCCAAGACTTTGGACGTATTAACTATGGCTACACCTTC
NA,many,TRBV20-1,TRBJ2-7,CSAERSSYEQYF,TGCAGTGCCGAGCGGAGCTCCTACGAGCAGTACTTC
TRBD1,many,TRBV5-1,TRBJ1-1,CASSTGDRTEAFF,TGCGCCAGCAGTACAGGGGATCGGACTGAAGCTTTCTTT
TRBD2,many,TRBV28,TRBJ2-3,CASSLLGLAGGTDTQYF,TGTGCCAGCAGTTTATTGGGTCTAGCGGGGGGCACAGATACGCAGTATTTT
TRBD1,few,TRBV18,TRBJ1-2,CASSGQGNYGYTF,TGTGCCAGCTCGGGACAGGGTAACTATGGCTACACCTTC
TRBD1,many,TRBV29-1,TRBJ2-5,CSATTGGGGTQYF,TGCAGCGCCACAACAGGGGGCGGTGGGACCCAGTACTTC
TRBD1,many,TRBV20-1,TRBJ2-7,CSARGIGGREQYF,TGCAGTGCTAGAGGGATAGGGGGCCGCGAGCAGTACTTC
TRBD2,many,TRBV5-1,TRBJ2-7,CASSFDEGLAGGEQYF,TGCGCCAGCAGCTTTGACGAAGGACTAGCGGGAGGCGAGCAGTACTTC
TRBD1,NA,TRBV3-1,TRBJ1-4,CASSPNRGTSNEKLFF,TGTGCCAGCAGCCCTAACAGGGGGACCTCTAATGAAAAACTGTTTTTT
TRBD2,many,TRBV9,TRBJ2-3,CASSESGRSDTQYF,TGTGCCAGCAGCGAGAGCGGGAGGTCAGATACGCAGTATTTT
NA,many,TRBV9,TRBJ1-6,CASSVDNGNSPLHF,TGTGCCAGCAGCGTAGACAATGGGAATTCACCCCTCCACTTT
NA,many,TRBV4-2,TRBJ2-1,CASSQASGQQFF,TGTGCCAGCAGCCAAGCGAGCGGCCAGCAGTTCTTC
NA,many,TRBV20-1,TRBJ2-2,CSAREGLTGELFF,TGCAGTGCTAGGGAGGGTCTCACCGGGGAGCTGTTTTTT
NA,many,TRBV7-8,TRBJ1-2,CASSGPGGVYGYTF,TGTGCCAGCAGCGGACCGGGCGGAGTTTATGGCTACACCTTC
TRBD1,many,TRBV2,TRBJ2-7,CASKASGTAGYEQYF,TGTGCCAGTAAAGCTTCCGGGACAGCTGGCTACGAGCAGTACTTC
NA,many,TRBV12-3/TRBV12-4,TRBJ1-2,CASSLATTGYYTF,TGTGCCAGCAGTTTAGCCACCACAGGGTACTACACCTTC
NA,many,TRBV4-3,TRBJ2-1,CASSQDPVALWRGEQFF,TGCGCCAGCAGCCAAGATCCGGTGGCTCTGTGGCGTGGGGAGCAGTTCTTC
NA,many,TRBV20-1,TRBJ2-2,CSAGDLPNTGELFF,TGCAGTGCCGGGGACCTCCCGAACACCGGGGAGCTGTTTTTT
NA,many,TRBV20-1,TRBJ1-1,CSAREAAAKAFF,TGCAGTGCTAGAGAAGCGGCAGCTAAAGCTTTCTTT
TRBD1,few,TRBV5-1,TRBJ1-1,CASSRDRVGTEAFF,TGCGCCAGCAGCAGAGACAGGGTTGGCACTGAAGCTTTCTTT
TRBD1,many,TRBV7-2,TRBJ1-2,CASSSDRGLLNYGYTF,TGTGCCAGCAGCTCGGACAGGGGGCTTCTTAACTATGGCTACACCTTC
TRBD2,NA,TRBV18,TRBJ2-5,CASSQFGTSGGETQYF,TGTGCCAGCTCACAATTCGGGACTAGCGGCGGGGAGACCCAGTACTTC
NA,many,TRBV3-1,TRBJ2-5,CASSQGLEEETQYF,TGTGCCAGCAGCCAAGGACTTGAAGAAGAGACCCAGTACTTC